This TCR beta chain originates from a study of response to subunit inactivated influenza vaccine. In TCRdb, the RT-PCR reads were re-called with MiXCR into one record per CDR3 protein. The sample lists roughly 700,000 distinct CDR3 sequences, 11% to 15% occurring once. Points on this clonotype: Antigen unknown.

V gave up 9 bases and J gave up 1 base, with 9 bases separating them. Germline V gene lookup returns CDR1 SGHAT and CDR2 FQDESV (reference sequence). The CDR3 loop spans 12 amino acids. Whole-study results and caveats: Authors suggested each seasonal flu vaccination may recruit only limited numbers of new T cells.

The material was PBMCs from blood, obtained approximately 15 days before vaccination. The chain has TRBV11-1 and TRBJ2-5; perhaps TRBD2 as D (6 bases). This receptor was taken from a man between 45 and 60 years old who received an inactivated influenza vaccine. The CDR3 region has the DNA TGTGCCAGTTCGACTAGCCAAGAGACCCAGTACTTC. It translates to CASSTSQETQYF.